These 2 T cell receptor beta chains were sequenced from one sample in a study of blood T cell repertoires in COVID-19. Assay: immunoSEQ multiplex PCR; the TCRdb copy retains only in-frame clones and omits some. The table lists about 200,000 clones, roughly 84% of them singletons, with approximately 30% in the top ten. Sequencing was carried out using peripheral blood. The receptor set was obtained from a man aged 40-49 years with acute or convalescent COVID-19.

The J gene is TRBJ1-5, the V gene TRBV10-3; 7 bases are a match to TRBD1. CDR3 length: 17 amino acids. V lost 0 bases, J lost 1 base, and 6 bases stayed unmatched. CDR1 is ENHRY, CDR2 SYGVKD, per germline. The CDR3 reads CAISESAGGGSNQPQHF. The CDR3 DNA follows: TGTGCCATCAGTGAGTCGGCAGGGGGAGGAAGCAATCAGCCCCAGCATTTT.

The rearrangement uses TRBV10-3 and TRBJ2-2, with TRBD1 matching 7 bases. This CDR3 region has 14 residues. V was clipped by 0 bases and J by 7 bases; unmatched bases: 2. Germline CDR1 and CDR2: ENHRY and SYGVKD. The CDR3 here is CAISESSGGGELFF. The CDR3 coding sequence is TGTGCCATCAGTGAGTCCTCAGGGGGCGGGGAGCTGTTTTTT.